The rows below give T cell receptor beta chains drawn from one sample of a study of identifying expanded T cells in peripheral blood. TCRdb's copy holds only in-frame clones and misses some; the assay was immunoSEQ multiplex PCR. The sample includes tens of thousands of clones, around 83% of them seen just once. What was sequenced was blood. These receptors were obtained from a person aged 18 to 75 in good health. CDR3s include the opening cysteine and the closing phenylalanine or tryptophan. The D gene is left open where the match is weak. Rows may omit the clone size; those that give it use once, few, many or a size class.

clone_size,j_call,cdr3_length,d_call,v_call,cdr3_nt,cdr3_aa
-,TRBJ2-5,14,TRBD1,TRBV5-1,TGCGCCAGCAGCTTGGGCGGCAGGGGGGAGACCCAGTACTTC,CASSLGGRGETQYF
-,TRBJ2-3,16,TRBD2,TRBV5-1,TGCGCCAGCAGTAGGAGTAGCGGGCCAGGCACAGATACGCAGTATTTT,CASSRSSGPGTDTQYF
-,TRBJ2-3,18,-,TRBV5-4,TGTGCCAGCAGCCAGAATGTAAGAACAGGCAGAGTCACAGATACGCAGTATTTT,CASSQNVRTGRVTDTQYF
-,TRBJ1-2,14,-,TRBV7-2,TGTGCCAGCAGCACCGAGAACAGGGTCTATGGCTACACCTTC,CASSTENRVYGYTF
-,TRBJ2-3,14,-,TRBV6-1,TGTGCCAGCAGGGGGGGTGTGGGCACAGATACGCAGTATTTT,CASRGGVGTDTQYF
-,TRBJ2-1,12,TRBD2,TRBV4-3,TGCGCCAGCAGCCAAGCGGGAGGTGAGCAGTTCTTC,CASSQAGGEQFF
-,TRBJ2-1,15,TRBD2,TRBV15,TGTGCCACCAGTGCCGGGACTAGCGGACCCAATGAGCAGTTCTTC,CATSAGTSGPNEQFF
-,TRBJ2-2,16,TRBD2,TRBV18,TGTGCCAGCTCACCACGACTAGCGGGGAACACCGGGGAGCTGTTTTTT,CASSPRLAGNTGELFF
-,TRBJ2-1,14,TRBD2,TRBV11-2,TGTGCCAGCAGCTTAGAAGGCCCGGGGGGTGAGCAGTTCTTC,CASSLEGPGGEQFF
once,TRBJ2-7,15,-,TRBV4-1,TGCGCCAGCAGCCCCCACTCAGGGGCCCTCTACGAGCAGTACTTC,CASSPHSGALYEQYF
-,TRBJ2-1,15,-,TRBV7-3,TGTGCCAGCAGTTCCAAACCGAGCTCCTACAATGAGCAGTTCTTC,CASSSKPSSYNEQFF
-,TRBJ1-5,12,-,TRBV7-2,TGTGCCAGCAGCTCGTCCCTCGGGCCCCAGCATTTT,CASSSSLGPQHF
-,TRBJ2-3,15,TRBD2,TRBV14,TGTGCCAGCAGCCGGGGGAGGGAGCCCACAGATACGCAGTATTTT,CASSRGREPTDTQYF
-,TRBJ1-6,17,-,TRBV21-1,TGTGCCAGCAGCAAAGCGAGAGTTACCTCCTATAATTCACCCCTCCACTTT,CASSKARVTSYNSPLHF
-,TRBJ1-4,14,TRBD1,TRBV7-9,TGTGCCAGCAGCGAGGGACAGGGGTTTGAAAAACTGTTTTTT,CASSEGQGFEKLFF
-,TRBJ2-1,16,TRBD2,TRBV30,TGTGCCTGGAGTGGGATGGCGGGAGGCCACCGGAATGAGCAGTTCTTC,CAWSGMAGGHRNEQFF
-,TRBJ1-3,16,TRBD1,TRBV9,TGTGCCAGCAGCGGCGAACAGGGGGCGCGGAGAAACACCATATATTTT,CASSGEQGARRNTIYF
-,TRBJ1-1,13,-,TRBV19,TGTGCCACCGGGGGGTTCGGGGGTACTGAAGCTTTCTTT,CATGGFGGTEAFF
-,TRBJ2-2,16,-,TRBV19,TGTGCCAGTAGTCCTGGGGGGCGGGGCTCCGCCGGGGAGCTGTTTTTT,CASSPGGRGSAGELFF
few,TRBJ1-1,13,TRBD1,TRBV5-6,TGTGCCAGCAGGCGACAGGGAAACCGTGAAGCTTTCTTT,CASRRQGNREAFF
-,TRBJ2-1,13,-,TRBV27,TGTGCCAGCACCCTGTCGGGGCAAAAAGAGCAGTTCTTC,CASTLSGQKEQFF
-,TRBJ1-2,14,-,TRBV6-1,TGTGCCAGCAGACTCGCACAGGGTAGGTCTGGCTACACCTTC,CASRLAQGRSGYTF
-,TRBJ2-2,14,-,TRBV11-2,TGTGCCAGCAGCTTAGCCTACAACACCGGGGAGCTGTTTTTT,CASSLAYNTGELFF
few,TRBJ1-1,15,-,TRBV10-2,TGCGCCAGCAGTGAGTCTCAAGGGAGACTCAGTGAAGCTTTCTTT,CASSESQGRLSEAFF
-,TRBJ1-6,17,TRBD1,TRBV25-1,TGTGCCAGCAGTGAATATTCGACAGGGGGCTATAATTCACCCCTCCACTTT,CASSEYSTGGYNSPLHF
-,TRBJ1-5,16,-,TRBV7-2,TGTGCCAGCAGTGGGGGACCGGACGGGATCAATCAGCCCCAGCATTTT,CASSGGPDGINQPQHF
-,TRBJ2-5,14,-,TRBV7-2,TGTGCCAGCAGCTTTCAGGGGCGCCGGGAGACCCAGTACTTC,CASSFQGRRETQYF
-,TRBJ1-5,13,-,TRBV10-3,TGTGCCATCAGGGGCAGGGCATATCAGCCCCAGCATTTT,CAIRGRAYQPQHF
few,TRBJ1-2,16,-,TRBV6-1,TGTGCCAGCAGTGAAAGGGGTCTGGATCCGATCTATGGCTACACCTTC,CASSERGLDPIYGYTF
-,TRBJ2-7,10,-,TRBV11-2,TGTGCCAGCCCTCGGTACGAGCAGTACTTC,CASPRYEQYF
-,TRBJ2-1,14,TRBD2,TRBV10-3,TGTGCCATCAGGGGACTAGCCGCGGACAATGAGCAGTTCTTC,CAIRGLAADNEQFF